The rows below give T cell receptor beta chains drawn from one sample of a study of cytomegalovirus exposure and HLA in healthy donors. Produced via immunoSEQ multiplex PCR; TCRdb's table is partial and in-frame only. The table shows around 170,000 clones, with roughly 80% occurring only once. The sample comprised PBMCs. Receptors were obtained from a man aged 45 to 65 in good health and CMV-seronegative. CDR3s leave out the opening cysteine and the closing phenylalanine or tryptophan. D genes are given only for firm matches.

V,D,J,CDR3
TRBV7-2,TRBD1,TRBJ1-2,ASSLVRQGHYGYT
TRBV10-3,TRBD1,TRBJ1-5,AISQGAPQPQH
TRBV18,-,TRBJ1-3,ASSPSDSYTIY
TRBV4-2,-,TRBJ2-5,ASSQAVGGEETQY
TRBV6-5,-,TRBJ2-7,ASSSPGLLYEQY
TRBV2,TRBD2,TRBJ2-1,ASSWDSTGTSLF
TRBV29-1,TRBD1,TRBJ1-1,SVVGQLNTEAF
TRBV12-5,-,TRBJ1-1,ASAGIEDTEAF
TRBV5-6,TRBD1,TRBJ2-1,ASSFGTGDHEQF
TRBV6-5,TRBD2,TRBJ2-3,ASSYLAGGTDTQY
TRBV29-1,-,TRBJ2-2,SVEGGRGDTGELF
TRBV14,-,TRBJ2-1,ASSQGASSYNEQF
TRBV5-1,-,TRBJ1-1,ASSLAQGSMNTEAF
TRBV7-9,TRBD1,TRBJ1-1,SSTQTGSEAF
TRBV5-6,-,TRBJ1-3,ASTYLRGGSGNTIY
TRBV9,-,TRBJ1-2,ASSGGGSYGYT
TRBV7-9,TRBD1,TRBJ2-1,SSSLTGEAYNEQF
TRBV18,-,TRBJ1-2,ASSPDSGGNYGYT
TRBV27,-,TRBJ1-1,ASSLSRGIDTEAF
TRBV10-3,-,TRBJ1-2,AITSTGHYGYT
TRBV9,-,TRBJ2-3,ASSVEGDYTDTQY
TRBV6-5,TRBD1,TRBJ2-1,ASARTGTKYNEQF
TRBV27,-,TRBJ1-1,ASGTLNGNTEAF
TRBV7-9,-,TRBJ2-7,ASSFTGPYYEQY
TRBV7-9,-,TRBJ2-5,ASSLEGGQETQY
TRBV7-9,-,TRBJ2-1,ASSLRALSSYNEQF
TRBV18,-,TRBJ2-1,ASSPPQGTLYNEQF
TRBV10-2,-,TRBJ1-2,ASSENIIYGYT